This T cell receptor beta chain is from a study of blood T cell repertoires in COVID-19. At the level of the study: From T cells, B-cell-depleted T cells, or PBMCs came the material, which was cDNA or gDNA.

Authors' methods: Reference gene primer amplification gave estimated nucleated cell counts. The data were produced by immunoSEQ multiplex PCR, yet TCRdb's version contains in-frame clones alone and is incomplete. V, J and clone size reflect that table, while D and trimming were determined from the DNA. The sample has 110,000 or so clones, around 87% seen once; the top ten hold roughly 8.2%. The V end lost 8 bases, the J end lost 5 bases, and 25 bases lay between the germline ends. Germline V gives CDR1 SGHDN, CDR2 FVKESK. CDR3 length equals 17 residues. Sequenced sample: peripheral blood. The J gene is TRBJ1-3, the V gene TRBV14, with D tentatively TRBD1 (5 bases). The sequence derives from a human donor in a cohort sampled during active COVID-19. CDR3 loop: CASRLGSMGGKRNTIYF. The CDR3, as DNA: TGTGCCAGCCGTTTGGGATCAATGGGGGGGAAAAGAAACACCATATATTTT.